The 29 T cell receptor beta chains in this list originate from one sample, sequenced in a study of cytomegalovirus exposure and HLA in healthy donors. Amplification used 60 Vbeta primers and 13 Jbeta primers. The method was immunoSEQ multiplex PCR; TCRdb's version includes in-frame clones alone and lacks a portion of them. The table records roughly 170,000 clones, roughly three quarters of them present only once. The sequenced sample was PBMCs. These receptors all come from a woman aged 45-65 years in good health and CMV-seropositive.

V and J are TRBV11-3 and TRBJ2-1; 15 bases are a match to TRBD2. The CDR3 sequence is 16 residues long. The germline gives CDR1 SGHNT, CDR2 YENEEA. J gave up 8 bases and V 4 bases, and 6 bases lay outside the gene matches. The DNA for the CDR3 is TGTGCCAGCAGCTCCGGACTAGCGGGGGGGAGGGATGAGCAGTTCTTC. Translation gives CASSSGLAGGRDEQFF.

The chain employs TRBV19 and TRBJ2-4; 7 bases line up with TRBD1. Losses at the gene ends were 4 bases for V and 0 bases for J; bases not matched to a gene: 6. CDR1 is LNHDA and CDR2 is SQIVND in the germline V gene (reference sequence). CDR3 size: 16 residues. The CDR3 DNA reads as TGTGCCAGTAGTAGGGGACAGACTATAGCCAAAAACATTCAGTACTTC. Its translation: CASSRGQTIAKNIQYF.

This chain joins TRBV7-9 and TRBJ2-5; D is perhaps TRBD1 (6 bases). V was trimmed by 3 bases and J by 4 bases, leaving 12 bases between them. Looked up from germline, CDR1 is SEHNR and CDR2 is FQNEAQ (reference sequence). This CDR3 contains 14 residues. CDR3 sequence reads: CASSFGPGAETQYF. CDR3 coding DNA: TGTGCCAGCAGCTTTGGTCCAGGGGCAGAGACCCAGTACTTC.

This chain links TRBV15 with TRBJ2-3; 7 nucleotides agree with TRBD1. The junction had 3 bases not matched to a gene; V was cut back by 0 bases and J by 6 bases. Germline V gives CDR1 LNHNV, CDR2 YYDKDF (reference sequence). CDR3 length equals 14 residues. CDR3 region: CATSRDIRGDTQYF. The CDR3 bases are TGTGCCACCAGCAGAGATATCAGGGGGGATACGCAGTATTTT.

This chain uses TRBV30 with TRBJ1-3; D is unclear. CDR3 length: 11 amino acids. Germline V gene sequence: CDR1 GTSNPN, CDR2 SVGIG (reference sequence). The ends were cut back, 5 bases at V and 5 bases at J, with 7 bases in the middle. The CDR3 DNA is TGTGCCTGGGGAACTAGAAACACCATATATTTT. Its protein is CAWGTRNTIYF. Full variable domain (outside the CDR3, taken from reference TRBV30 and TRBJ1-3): SQTIHQWPATLVQPVGSPLSLECTVEGTSNPNLYWYRQAAGRGLQLLFYSVGIGQISSEVPQNLSASRPQDRQFILSSKKLLLSDSGFYLCAWGTRNTIYFGEGSWLTVV.

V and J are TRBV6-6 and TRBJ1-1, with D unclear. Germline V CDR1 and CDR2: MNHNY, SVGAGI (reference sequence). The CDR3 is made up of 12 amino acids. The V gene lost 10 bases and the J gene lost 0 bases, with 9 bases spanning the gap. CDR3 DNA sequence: TGTGCCACGACGGGGATGAACACTGAAGCTTTCTTT. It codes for CATTGMNTEAFF.

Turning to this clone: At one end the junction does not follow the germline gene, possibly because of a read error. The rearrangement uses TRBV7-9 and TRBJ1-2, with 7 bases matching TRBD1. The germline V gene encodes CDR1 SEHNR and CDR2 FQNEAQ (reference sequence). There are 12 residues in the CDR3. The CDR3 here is CSSSLTGAGYTF. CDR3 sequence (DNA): TGTTCCAGCAGCCTTACAGGGGCTGGCTACACCTTC.

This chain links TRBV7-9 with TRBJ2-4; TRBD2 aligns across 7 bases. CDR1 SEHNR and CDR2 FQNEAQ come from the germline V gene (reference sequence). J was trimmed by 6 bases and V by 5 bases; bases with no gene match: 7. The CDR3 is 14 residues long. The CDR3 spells CASSIGGVGNIQYF. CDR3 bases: TGTGCCAGCAGCATTGGGGGGGTAGGAAACATTCAGTACTTC.

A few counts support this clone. The CDR3 DNA follows: TGCGCCAGCAGCTTGGGCGAGTTCTATGGCTACACCTTC. Translation gives CASSLGEFYGYTF. V and J are TRBV5-1 and TRBJ1-2; no clear D. V was trimmed by 0 bases and J by 4 bases, leaving 7 bases between them. The CDR3 sequence is 13 residues long. Per germline, CDR1 SGHRS and CDR2 YFSETQ.

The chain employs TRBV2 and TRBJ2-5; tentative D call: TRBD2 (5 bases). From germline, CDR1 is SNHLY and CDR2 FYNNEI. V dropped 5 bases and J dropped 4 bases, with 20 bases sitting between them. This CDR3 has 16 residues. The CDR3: CASSSQRTVEGETQYF. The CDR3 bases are TGTGCCAGCAGTTCACAAAGGACGGTTGAGGGAGAGACCCAGTACTTC.

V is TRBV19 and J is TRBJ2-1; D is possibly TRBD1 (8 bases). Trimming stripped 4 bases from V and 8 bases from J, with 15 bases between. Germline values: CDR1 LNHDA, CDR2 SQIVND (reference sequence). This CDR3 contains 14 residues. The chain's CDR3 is CASSNRGGPHEQFF. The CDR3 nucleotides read TGTGCCAGTAGTAACAGGGGGGGGCCCCATGAGCAGTTCTTC.

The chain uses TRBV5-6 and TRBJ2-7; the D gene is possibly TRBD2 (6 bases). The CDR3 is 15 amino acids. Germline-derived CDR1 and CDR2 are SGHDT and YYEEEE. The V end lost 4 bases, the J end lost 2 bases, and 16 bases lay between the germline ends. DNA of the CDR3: TGTGCCAGCAGCCTTGGTGGGCGGGGCGCCTACGAGCAGTACTTC. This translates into CASSLGGRGAYEQYF.

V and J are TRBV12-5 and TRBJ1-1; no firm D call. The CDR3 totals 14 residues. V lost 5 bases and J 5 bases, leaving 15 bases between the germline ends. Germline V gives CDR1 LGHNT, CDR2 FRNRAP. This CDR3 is CASGPDPRGTEAFF. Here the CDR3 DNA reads TGTGCTAGTGGTCCCGACCCGAGAGGAACTGAAGCTTTCTTT.

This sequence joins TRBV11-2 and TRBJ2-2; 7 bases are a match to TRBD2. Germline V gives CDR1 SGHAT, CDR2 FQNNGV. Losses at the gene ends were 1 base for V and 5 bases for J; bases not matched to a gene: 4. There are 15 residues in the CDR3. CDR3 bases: TGTGCCAGCAGCTTAGCGGGGGGTCGAACCGGGGAGCTGTTTTTT. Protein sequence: CASSLAGGRTGELFF.

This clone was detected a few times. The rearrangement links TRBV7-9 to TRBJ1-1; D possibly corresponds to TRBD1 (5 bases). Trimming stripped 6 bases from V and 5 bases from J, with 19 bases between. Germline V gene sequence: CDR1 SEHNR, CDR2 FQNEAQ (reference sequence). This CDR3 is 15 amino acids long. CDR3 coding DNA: TGTGCCAGCAGACTCACCTCCGGTGGGGGGACTGAAGCTTTCTTT. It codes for CASRLTSGGGTEAFF.

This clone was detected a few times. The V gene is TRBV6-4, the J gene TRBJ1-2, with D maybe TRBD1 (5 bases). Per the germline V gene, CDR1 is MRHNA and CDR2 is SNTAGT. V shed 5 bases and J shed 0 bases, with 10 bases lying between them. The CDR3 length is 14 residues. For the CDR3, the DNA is TGTGCCAGCAGTTGGGGCAGAGCTAACTATGGCTACACCTTC. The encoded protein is CASSWGRANYGYTF.

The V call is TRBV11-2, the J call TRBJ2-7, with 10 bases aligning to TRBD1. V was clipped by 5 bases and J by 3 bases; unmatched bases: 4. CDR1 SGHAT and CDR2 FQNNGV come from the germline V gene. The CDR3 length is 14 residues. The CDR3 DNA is TGTGCCAGCAGCCCCTGGGACAGGGGCTACGAGCAGTACTTC. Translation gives CASSPWDRGYEQYF.

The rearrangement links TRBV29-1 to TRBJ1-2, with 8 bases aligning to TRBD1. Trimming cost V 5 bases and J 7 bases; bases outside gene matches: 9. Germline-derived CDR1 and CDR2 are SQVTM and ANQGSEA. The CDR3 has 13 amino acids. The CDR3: CSVIDDRGGGYTF. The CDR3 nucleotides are TGCAGCGTTATAGATGACAGGGGAGGTGGCTACACCTTC.

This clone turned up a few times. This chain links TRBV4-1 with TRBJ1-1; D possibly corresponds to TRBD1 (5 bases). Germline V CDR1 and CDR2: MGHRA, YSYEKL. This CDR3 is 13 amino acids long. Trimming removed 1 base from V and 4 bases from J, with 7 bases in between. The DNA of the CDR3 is TGCGCCAGCAGCCAAGTGGGGGGCACTGAAGCTTTCTTT. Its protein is CASSQVGGTEAFF.

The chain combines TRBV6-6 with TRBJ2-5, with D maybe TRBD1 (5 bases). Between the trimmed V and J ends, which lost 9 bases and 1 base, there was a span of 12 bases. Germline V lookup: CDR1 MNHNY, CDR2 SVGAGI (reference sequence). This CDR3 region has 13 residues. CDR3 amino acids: CASNRYFQETQYF. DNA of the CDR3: TGTGCCAGTAACAGGTACTTCCAAGAGACCCAGTACTTC.

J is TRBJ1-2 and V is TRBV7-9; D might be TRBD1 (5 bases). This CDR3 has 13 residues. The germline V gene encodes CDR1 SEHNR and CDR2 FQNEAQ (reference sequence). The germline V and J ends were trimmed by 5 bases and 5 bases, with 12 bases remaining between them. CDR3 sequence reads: CASSQIAGYGYTF. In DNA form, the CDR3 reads TGTGCCAGCAGCCAAATAGCAGGGTATGGCTACACCTTC. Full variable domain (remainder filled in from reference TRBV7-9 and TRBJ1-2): DTGVSQNPRHKITKRGQNVTFRCDPISEHNRLYWYRQTLGQGPEFLTYFQNEAQLEKSRLLSDRFSAERPKGSFSTLEIQRTEQGDSAMYLCASSQIAGYGYTFGSGTRLTVV.

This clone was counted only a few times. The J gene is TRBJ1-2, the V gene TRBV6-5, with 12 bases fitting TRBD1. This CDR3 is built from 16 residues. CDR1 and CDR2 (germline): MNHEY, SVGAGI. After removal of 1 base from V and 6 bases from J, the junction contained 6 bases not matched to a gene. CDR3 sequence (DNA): TGTGCCAGCAGTTACTGGGACAGGGGGCTACCGGATGGCTACACCTTC. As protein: CASSYWDRGLPDGYTF.

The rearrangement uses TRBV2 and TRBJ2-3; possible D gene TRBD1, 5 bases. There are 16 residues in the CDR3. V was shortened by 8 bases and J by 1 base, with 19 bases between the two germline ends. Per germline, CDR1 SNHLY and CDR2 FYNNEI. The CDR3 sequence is CASHLFAGIGTDTQYF. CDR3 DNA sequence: TGTGCCAGCCACCTGTTCGCAGGGATCGGCACAGATACGCAGTATTTT.

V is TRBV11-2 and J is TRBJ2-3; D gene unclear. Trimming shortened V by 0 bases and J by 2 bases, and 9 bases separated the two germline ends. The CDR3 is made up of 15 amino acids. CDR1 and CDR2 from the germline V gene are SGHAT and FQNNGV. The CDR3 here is CASSLEQSNTDTQYF. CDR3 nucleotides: TGTGCCAGCAGCTTAGAACAGTCAAACACAGATACGCAGTATTTT.

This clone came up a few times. The CDR3: CAWSGGGGAQETQYF. The DNA for the CDR3 is TGTGCCTGGAGTGGAGGCGGGGGGGCCCAGGAGACCCAGTACTTC. This rearrangement joins TRBV30 to TRBJ2-5, with 9 positions matching TRBD2. Germline trimming cut 1 base from V and 5 bases from J; bases unmatched to any gene: 8. The CDR3 spans 15 residues. Germline values: CDR1 GTSNPN, CDR2 SVGIG (reference sequence).

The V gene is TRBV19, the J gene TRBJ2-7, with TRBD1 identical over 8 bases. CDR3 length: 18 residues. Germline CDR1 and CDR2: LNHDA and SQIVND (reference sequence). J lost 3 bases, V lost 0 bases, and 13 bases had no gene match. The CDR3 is CASSIDGPGGPNHYEQYF. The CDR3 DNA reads TGTGCCAGTAGTATAGATGGCCCAGGGGGCCCTAATCACTACGAGCAGTACTTC. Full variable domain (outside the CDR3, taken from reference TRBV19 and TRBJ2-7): DGGITQSPKYLFRKEGQNVTLSCEQNLNHDAMYWYRQDPGQGLRLIYYSQIVNDFQKGDIAEGYSVSREKKESFPLTVTSAQKNPTAFYLCASSIDGPGGPNHYEQYFGPGTRLTVT.

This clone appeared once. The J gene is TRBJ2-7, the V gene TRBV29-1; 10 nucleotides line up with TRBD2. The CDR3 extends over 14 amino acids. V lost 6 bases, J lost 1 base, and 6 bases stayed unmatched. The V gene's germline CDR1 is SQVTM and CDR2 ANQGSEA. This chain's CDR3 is CSVFSGGGSYEQYF. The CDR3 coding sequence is TGCAGCGTATTCAGCGGGGGGGGATCCTACGAGCAGTACTTC.

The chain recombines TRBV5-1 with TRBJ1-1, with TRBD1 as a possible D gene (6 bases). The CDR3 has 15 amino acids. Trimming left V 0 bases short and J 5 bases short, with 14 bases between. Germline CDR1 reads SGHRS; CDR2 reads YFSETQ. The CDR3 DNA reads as TGCGCCAGCAGCTTGGATGGGGGCCGAGGGACTGAAGCTTTCTTT. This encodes CASSLDGGRGTEAFF.

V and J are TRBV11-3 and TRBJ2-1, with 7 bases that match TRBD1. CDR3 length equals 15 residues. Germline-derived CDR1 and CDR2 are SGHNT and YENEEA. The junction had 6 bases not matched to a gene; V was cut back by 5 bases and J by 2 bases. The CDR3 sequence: CASSTGQSTYNEQFF. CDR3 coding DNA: TGTGCCAGCAGCACGGGACAGTCCACCTACAATGAGCAGTTCTTC. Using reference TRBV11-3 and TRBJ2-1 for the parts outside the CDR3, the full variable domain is EAGVVQSPRYKIIEKKQPVAFWCNPISGHNTLYWYLQNLGQGPELLIRYENEEAVDDSQLPKDRFSAERLKGVDSTLKIQPAELGDSAVYLCASSTGQSTYNEQFFGPGTRLTVL.